This T cell receptor beta chain was recovered during a study of blood T cell dynamics during melanoma immunotherapy (dated by TCRdb to 2020 to 2021). Regarding the complete study: Patients with metastatic melanoma were treated with first-line pembrolizumab or nivolumab plus ipilimumab as standard of care in the United Kingdom. To find early correlates of response, peripheral T cell receptor repertoires were profiled in metastatic melanoma patients before and after one cycle of checkpoint inhibitor therapy. The training cohort consisted of consecutive patients, while an additional independent group of patients from the same centre was pooled to form an external validation set. Summary of the overall study and its limitations: The relatively small sample size was acknowledged as something that could potentially limit how far the results can be generalized. The study could not determine whether the T cell clones driving repertoire changes were melanoma-specific or reflected general immune activation. Unlike progressors, patients who went on to achieve disease control showed a bifurcated reorganization of the PBMC repertoire at W3, with either increased clonality or increased diversity.

CDR1 and CDR2 are read off the germline V gene (reference sequence) as LNHDA and SQIVND. Ends trimmed: V by 5 bases, J by 6 bases; bases unmatched to a gene: 8. Taken from cysteine to phenylalanine, the CDR3 has 15 residues. This entry keeps only the CDR3 DNA: 45 bases, framed from base 1. To note about this clone: No antigen is known for it. Base qualities are not provided; no much larger clone lies one nucleotide away.

The time point tag for this specimen amounts to: week 3, after first cycle of checkpoint inhibitor. Blood samples were taken at two points: before treatment (T0) and at week 3 (W3), which came after the first cycle of checkpoint blockade. Except for two patients with rapid clinical progression, response was assessed 12 weeks after the first infusion by RECIST 1.1; disease control meant complete response, partial response or stable disease. Patients were not eligible if they had prior systemic cancer treatment, concomitant immunosuppressant therapy or synchronous other active malignancies. Bulk PBMC and plasma cell-free DNA were both sequenced for TCR beta so that circulating cells and T cell turnover could be tracked. PBMC were isolated from blood with Lymphoprep and SepMate tubes, followed by red cell lysis. QIAamp DNA Blood Mini kits were used to extract DNA from PBMC and from sorted T cell subsets.

A fixed 350 ng of DNA was loaded for every bulk PBMC sample. TCR beta CDR3 sequences were amplified from genomic DNA using the immunoSEQ TCRb Assay kit according to manufacturer instructions. The KAPA Library Quantification Kit for Illumina platforms was used to quantify the pooled libraries by qPCR. Sequencing of the pooled libraries was done on an Illumina NextSeq 500, with clustering at roughly 0.55-1.1 pM. The paper's data handling went like this. Analysis of the TCR data relied on immunoSEQ ANALYZER and the R LymphoSeq package. A rearrangement efficiency score was calculated as productive divided by the sum of productive and non-productive CDR3 sequences. Clonality was assessed using the Gini coefficient and diversity using the Renyi index at alpha=1, with pairwise comparisons between timepoints within each patient. Clonal relatedness, based on an edit distance of 3, and repertoire similarity, based on the Bhattacharyya coefficient, were both computed in LymphoSeq. To classify response, a linear discriminant analysis based on week-3 changes in clonality and diversity was built with the R MASS and caret packages. The table comes from immuneACCESS by way of TCRdb, which keeps in-frame sequences with V and J called. Part of the clones is missing from these tables; in studies checked, under half for an unresolved V gene and the rest for unknown reasons. V and J calls and clone size are as listed in that table; D and trimming were resolved from the DNA. This sample holds roughly 10,000 clones; 75% to 90% were observed only once. The top ten hold about 4.1% of the sample.

The clonotype was recovered from a human donor with melanoma. The chain joins TRBV19 to TRBJ1-5; TRBD1 aligns with 9 central bases. This material consisted of blood, taken from a patient treated with checkpoint blockade. The DNA sequence is as follows: TGTGCCAGTAGTGGGGGGACAGGGACGCGTCAGCCCCAGCATTTT. This translates into CASSGGTGTRQPQHF.